The clone carrying this T cell receptor (beta chain) was picked up a small number of times. Its specificity is not known. TCRdb reanalysed the 5' RACE reads using MiXCR and keeps one entry per CDR3 protein. In the table there are over 700,000 distinct CDR3 sequences, under 20% of which are singletons. This record belongs to a study of CD8 T cells in ankylosing spondylitis. The CDR3 has 15 residues. Unmatched junction bases numbered 5, after V lost 4 bases and J lost 4 bases. Germline V CDR1 and CDR2: SGHRS, YFSETQ. Findings and limits, study-wide: Disease-linked clones proved CD8+ and comparatively uncommon in peripheral blood. There were earlier reports of some motif variants in reactive arthritis synovial fluid and blood. It appeared that ankylosing spondylitis blood was characterized by a TCR beta motif of fewer than ten highly homologous variants. It was reported that disease-linked clones were significantly enriched in matched ankylosing spondylitis synovial fluid.

The material sequenced was blood, either unsorted or a sorted T cell fraction (not recorded which). The V call is TRBV5-1, the J call TRBJ2-3; 11 positions match TRBD2. The TCR comes from a male donor with ankylosing spondylitis. This chain's CDR3 is CASSSSGGAADTQYF. For the CDR3, the DNA is TGCGCCAGCAGCAGTAGCGGGGGGGCTGCAGATACGCAGTATTTT. Together with reference TRBV5-1 and TRBJ2-3, the CDR3 gives the full variable domain: KAGVTQTPRYLIKTRGQQVTLSCSPISGHRSVSWYQQTPGQGLQFLFEYFSETQRNKGNFPGRFSGRQFSNSRSEMNVSTLELGDSALYLCASSSSGGAADTQYFGPGTRLTVL.